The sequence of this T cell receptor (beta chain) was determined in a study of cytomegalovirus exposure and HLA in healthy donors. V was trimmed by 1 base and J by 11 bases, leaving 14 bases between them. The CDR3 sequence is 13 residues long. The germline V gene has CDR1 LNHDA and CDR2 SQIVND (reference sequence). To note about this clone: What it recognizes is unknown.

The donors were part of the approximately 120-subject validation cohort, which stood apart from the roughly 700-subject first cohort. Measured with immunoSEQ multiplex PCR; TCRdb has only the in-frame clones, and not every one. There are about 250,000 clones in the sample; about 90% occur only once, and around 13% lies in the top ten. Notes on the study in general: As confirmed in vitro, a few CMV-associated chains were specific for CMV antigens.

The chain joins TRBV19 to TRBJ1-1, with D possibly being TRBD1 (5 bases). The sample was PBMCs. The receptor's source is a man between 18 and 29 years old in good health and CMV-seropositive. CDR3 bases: TGTGCCAGTAGTATAGCCCAGGGCCCCCGGGCTTTCTTT. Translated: CASSIAQGPRAFF.